The 30 T cell receptor beta chains reported below all come from one sample, sequenced in a study of vaccination effects on CD4 cells after COVID-19. Prior to sequencing, the ViraFEST assay stimulated PBMC with viral peptide pools, which expanded the antigen-specific CD4+ T cells. When less than 13 days of culture had elapsed, CD4+ T cells were isolated. Participants completed two doses of the BNT162b2 or mRNA-1273 vaccine. Method: immunoSEQ multiplex PCR; TCRdb's copy keeps in-frame clones and lacks some. This table has tens of thousands of clones, about 80% appearing once. These TCRs are of unknown antigen specificity. Source: CD4+ T cells from PBMCs cultured with HCoV-229E spike peptides, taken after COVID-19 vaccination. These receptor sequences come from a human donor who received a COVID-19 vaccine.

V and J are TRBV29-1 and TRBJ2-3, with TRBD2 matching over 8 bases. V lost 3 bases and J lost 3; bases outside the gene matches: 11. The germline gives CDR1 SQVTM, CDR2 ANQGSEA. The CDR3 covers 16 residues. The DNA for the CDR3 is TGCAGCGTTGAGGCCCCGCCCGGGGGGGTAACAGATACGCAGTATTTT. This codes for CSVEAPPGGVTDTQYF.

The rearrangement joins TRBV6-1 to TRBJ1-5, with a possible D match to TRBD1 (6 bases). Trimming stripped 2 bases from V and 6 bases from J, with 14 bases between. The V gene's germline CDR1 is MNHNS and CDR2 SASEGT. The CDR3 totals 15 residues. This CDR3 reads CASSELTGSGQPQHF. CDR3 nucleotides: TGTGCCAGCAGTGAACTAACAGGGTCGGGTCAGCCCCAGCATTTT.

Note on this clone: One end of the junction does not line up with germline, which may come from a read error. The V gene is TRBV10-1, the J gene TRBJ2-6, with D hard to call. Looked up from germline, CDR1 is WNHNN and CDR2 is SYGVQD (reference sequence). CDR3 size: 13 residues. The CDR3 loop is CASSKSGANVLTF. CDR3 in DNA: TGCGCCAGCAGTAAGTCTGGGGCCAACGTCCTGACTTTC.

The gene calls are TRBV3-1 (or the pseudogene TRBV3-2) and TRBJ1-4; D may be TRBD1 (6 bases). Germline V gene data show CDR1 as LGHDT and CDR2 as YNNKEL (reference sequence). V was clipped by 4 bases and J by 6 bases, with 15 bases between them. The CDR3 is 15 residues long. The CDR3 region has the DNA TGTGCCAGCAGCCCCCAAGGGACAATGGATGAAAAACTGTTTTTT. Translating gives CASSPQGTMDEKLFF.

The chain uses TRBV6-5 and TRBJ1-2, with D possibly TRBD1 on 5 matching bases. Between the trimmed V and J ends, which lost 7 bases and 5 bases, there was a span of 20 bases. This CDR3 region has 15 residues. The germline CDR1 and CDR2 sequences are MNHEY and SVGAGI. CDR3 loop: CASITSPPGVYGYTF. DNA for the CDR3: TGTGCCAGCATTACGTCCCCGCCGGGGGTTTATGGCTACACCTTC.

The chain recombines TRBV5-1 with TRBJ1-4, with D unresolved. Germline CDR1 SGHRS, CDR2 YFSETQ. Trimming left V 3 bases short and J 0 bases short, with 9 bases between. There are 15 residues in the CDR3. Here the CDR3 reads CASSWGDATNEKLFF. CDR3 sequence (DNA): TGCGCCAGCAGCTGGGGAGATGCAACTAATGAAAAACTGTTTTTT.

This sequence joins TRBV12-3 or TRBV12-4 and TRBJ1-4, with a weak D call TRBD1 (6 bases). There are 13 residues in the CDR3. Trimming took off 6 bases at V and 10 bases at J, with 15 bases between the two ends. CDR3 sequence: CASSPGQLGKLFF. The DNA of the CDR3 is TGTGCCAGCAGCCCAGGACAGTTAGGAAAACTGTTTTTT.

This clone came up a few times. The chain joins TRBV5-1 to TRBJ1-1, with 8 bases matching TRBD1. This CDR3 is built from 15 residues. The junction had 8 bases not matched to a gene; V was cut back by 4 bases and J by 3 bases. Germline assignment: CDR1 SGHRS and CDR2 YFSETQ. The CDR3 loop reads CASSRSETGDTEAFF. The DNA of the CDR3 is TGCGCCAGCAGCCGAAGCGAGACAGGGGACACTGAAGCTTTCTTT. The full variable domain, with the rest looked up from reference TRBV5-1 and TRBJ1-1, is KAGVTQTPRYLIKTRGQQVTLSCSPISGHRSVSWYQQTPGQGLQFLFEYFSETQRNKGNFPGRFSGRQFSNSRSEMNVSTLELGDSALYLCASSRSETGDTEAFFGQGTRLTVV.

The chain recombines TRBV7-8 with TRBJ2-1, with 11 bases aligning to TRBD2. The germline V gene has CDR1 SGHVS and CDR2 FQNEAQ. Losses at the gene ends were 5 bases for V and 0 bases for J; bases not matched to a gene: 3. CDR3 length: 16 residues. The CDR3 spells CASSPLAGVSYNEQFF. Here the CDR3 DNA reads TGTGCCAGCAGCCCACTAGCGGGGGTCTCCTACAATGAGCAGTTCTTC.

The rearrangement uses TRBV10-3 and TRBJ2-5, with unresolved D. Trimming removed 0 bases from V and 5 bases from J, with 4 bases in between. Germline CDR1 is ENHRY and CDR2 is SYGVKD. The length of the CDR3 is 12 residues. The CDR3 region is CAISESGETQYF. CDR3 DNA sequence: TGTGCCATCAGTGAGTCGGGGGAGACCCAGTACTTC.

The chain carries TRBV6-5 and TRBJ1-5; D is unclear. There are 15 residues in the CDR3. Germline values: CDR1 MNHEY, CDR2 SVGAGI. Trimming left V 5 bases short and J 0 bases short, with 11 bases between. Written as DNA, the CDR3 is TGTGCCAGCAGTCGACTGAGGGATAGCAATCAGCCCCAGCATTTT. Its protein is CASSRLRDSNQPQHF.

Only one count was recorded for this clone. The chain recombines TRBV10-3 with TRBJ2-3; 7 bases match TRBD2. Germline V gives CDR1 ENHRY, CDR2 SYGVKD. V lost 8 bases and J lost 2; bases outside the gene matches: 4. The length of the CDR3 is 13 residues. CDR3 amino acids: CAIAGENTDTQYF. The CDR3 bases are TGTGCCATCGCGGGGGAGAACACAGATACGCAGTATTTT.

This chain links TRBV18 with TRBJ1-3; no clear D gene. Germline loops: CDR1 KGHSH, CDR2 LQKENI. CDR3 length: 15 amino acids. The ends were cut back, 2 bases at V and 0 bases at J, with 8 bases in the middle. The CDR3 reads CASSPTTTSGNTIYF. The CDR3 bases are TGTGCCAGCTCACCAACGACCACCTCTGGAAACACCATATATTTT.

The rearrangement joins TRBV5-1 to TRBJ1-5; possibly TRBD1 for D (6 bases). The CDR3 totals 15 residues. Germline CDR1 is SGHRS and CDR2 is YFSETQ. Trimming left V 5 bases short and J 0 bases short, with 12 bases between. The CDR3 coding sequence is TGCGCCAGCAGAGGGGAGGGGGATAGCAATCAGCCCCAGCATTTT. This sequence encodes CASRGEGDSNQPQHF.

The CDR3 loop reads CAISESTWAQGRPNSSYEQYV. The CDR3, as DNA: TGTGCCATCAGTGAGTCGACCTGGGCGCAGGGTCGCCCTAACAGCTCCTACGAGCAGTACGTC. The rearrangement joins TRBV10-3 to TRBJ2-7, with D perhaps TRBD1 (5 bases). Per the germline V gene, CDR1 is ENHRY and CDR2 is SYGVKD. The length of the CDR3 is 21 residues. Trimming pared 0 bases from V and 0 bases from J, leaving 27 bases between.

This clone showed up just once. The rearrangement uses TRBV5-1 and TRBJ2-5; perhaps D is TRBD1 or TRBD2 (7 bases each). Trimming stripped 0 bases from V and 3 bases from J, with 9 bases between. From germline, CDR1 is SGHRS and CDR2 YFSETQ. There are 14 residues in the CDR3. For the CDR3, the DNA is TGCGCCAGCAGCTTGGCAGGGGGGGAAGAGACCCAGTACTTC. Protein product: CASSLAGGEETQYF.

This clone is a singleton in its sample. The rearrangement links TRBV28 to TRBJ2-6; maybe TRBD1 (5 bases). V was pared by 2 bases and J by 0 bases, with 8 bases between. The CDR3 is 16 amino acids. CDR1 and CDR2 from the germline V gene are MDHEN and SYDVKM. The CDR3 DNA sequence: TGTGCCAGCAGTTTAAGGCAGGGCTCTGGGGCCAACGTCCTGACTTTC. This translates into CASSLRQGSGANVLTF.

This clone was counted a single time. This chain connects TRBV6-5 to TRBJ2-1; 8 nucleotides match TRBD2. The J segment lost 7 bases and the V segment lost 6 bases, leaving 5 bases of the junction unmatched. This CDR3 has 13 residues. CDR1 and CDR2 from the germline V gene are MNHEY and SVGAGI. The DNA for the CDR3 is TGTGCCAGCAGCAAGAGCGGGGGTAATGAGCAGTTCTTC. Protein: CASSKSGGNEQFF.

The chain is built from TRBV5-1 and TRBJ2-3; 11 nucleotides line up with TRBD2. The germline V gene encodes CDR1 SGHRS and CDR2 YFSETQ. CDR3 length equals 17 residues. The J segment lost 6 bases and the V segment lost 0 bases, leaving 9 bases of the junction unmatched. The CDR3 here is CASSLGASGGTGDTQYF. In DNA form, the CDR3 reads TGCGCCAGCAGCTTGGGAGCTAGCGGGGGGACGGGGGATACGCAGTATTTT.

The rearrangement joins TRBV24-1 to TRBJ2-3; no clear D. This CDR3 is 15 amino acids long. From germline, CDR1 is KGHDR and CDR2 SFDVKD. The ends were cut back, 4 bases at V and 6 bases at J, with 16 bases in the middle. CDR3 sequence: CATSDPTVPADTQYF. CDR3 DNA: TGTGCCACCAGTGACCCTACAGTGCCGGCCGATACGCAGTATTTT.

The rearrangement uses TRBV4-3 and TRBJ2-3; D is undetermined. CDR3 length: 13 residues. Per germline, CDR1 LGHNA and CDR2 YSLEER. V dropped 3 bases and J dropped 6 bases, with 10 bases sitting between them. In DNA, the CDR3 is TGCGCCAGCAGCCAGAAGGACCCGGATACGCAGTATTTT. It encodes CASSQKDPDTQYF.

The V gene is TRBV20-1, the J gene TRBJ1-5, with 8 nucleotides matching TRBD1. In germline, CDR1 is DFQATT, CDR2 SNEGSKA (reference sequence). J was trimmed by 4 bases and V by 3 bases; bases with no gene match: 2. The CDR3 is 13 residues long. The CDR3 DNA reads TGCAGTGCTAGTCGACAGGGGAATCAGCCCCAGCATTTT. It encodes CSASRQGNQPQHF.

The chain couples TRBV15 to TRBJ2-5; no clear D gene. In germline, CDR1 is LNHNV, CDR2 YYDKDF (reference sequence). Between the trimmed V and J ends, which lost 0 bases and 5 bases, there was a span of 16 bases. The CDR3 is made up of 16 amino acids. CDR3 amino acids: CATSRDGVRSPETQYF. The CDR3 coding sequence is TGTGCCACCAGCAGAGATGGGGTTAGGAGTCCGGAGACCCAGTACTTC.

V gene TRBV3-1 (or the pseudogene TRBV3-2) combines with J gene TRBJ2-1; a weak D match, TRBD1 (5 bases). The CDR3 has 15 amino acids. Per the germline V gene, CDR1 is LGHDT and CDR2 is YNNKEL (reference sequence). Trimming shortened V by 2 bases and J by 5 bases, and 13 bases separated the two germline ends. DNA for the CDR3: TGTGCCAGCAGCCAATCAGCGACAGTGCACAATGAGCAGTTCTTC. Amino acids: CASSQSATVHNEQFF.

V gene TRBV12-5 combines with J gene TRBJ2-5, with D maybe TRBD2 (7 bases). The CDR3 extends over 19 amino acids. Germline V CDR1 and CDR2: LGHNT, FRNRAP. Trimming stripped 2 bases from V and 1 base from J, with 23 bases between. The CDR3 DNA follows: TGTGCTAGTGGTTTGACCCAGGGGCCACTAGCGCGTATCCAAGAGACCCAGTACTTC. This translates into CASGLTQGPLARIQETQYF.

The chain combines TRBV4-2 with TRBJ1-1; no reliable D call. This CDR3 is built from 13 residues. Deletions cut 1 base from V and 2 bases from J, with 5 bases between. CDR1 LGHNA and CDR2 YNFKEQ come from the germline V gene. The CDR3 loop reads CASSQGDNTEAFF. DNA of the CDR3: TGTGCCAGCAGCCAAGGGGATAACACTGAAGCTTTCTTT.

This chain links TRBV19 with TRBJ1-3; 8 bases line up with TRBD1. The CDR3 consists of 15 residues. Unmatched junction bases numbered 8, after V lost 6 bases and J lost 4 bases. The germline gives CDR1 LNHDA, CDR2 SQIVND (reference sequence). CDR3 DNA sequence: TGTGCCAGTAGACTCGGACAGGGTTCCGGAAACACCATATATTTT. This gives the protein CASRLGQGSGNTIYF.

The CDR3 DNA reads TGTGCCAGCTCTTCGGACGGTGGCAAGCAGTACGTC. Translation: CASSSDGGKQYV. This chain joins TRBV18 and TRBJ2-7; D gene ambiguous. V lost 6 bases and J 8 bases, leaving 14 bases between the germline ends. CDR1 is KGHSH, CDR2 LQKENI, per germline. The CDR3 has 12 amino acids.

A few counts support this clone. The rearrangement uses TRBV1 and TRBJ1-2. TRBV1 is a pseudogene locus. The CDR3 length is 15 residues. CDR3 DNA sequence: TGCACCAGCAGCCGGCTTTTACGGGGAAAGGGTGGCTACACCTTC. Its translation is CTSSRLLRGKGGYTF.

CDR3: CATSRATRGSYEQYV. CDR3 in DNA: TGTGCCACCAGCAGAGCCACCCGAGGATCCTACGAGCAGTACGTC. V is TRBV15 and J is TRBJ2-7; no firm D call. V gave up 1 base and J gave up 1 base, with 11 bases separating them. The CDR3 has 15 residues. Looked up from germline, CDR1 is LNHNV and CDR2 is YYDKDF (reference sequence).